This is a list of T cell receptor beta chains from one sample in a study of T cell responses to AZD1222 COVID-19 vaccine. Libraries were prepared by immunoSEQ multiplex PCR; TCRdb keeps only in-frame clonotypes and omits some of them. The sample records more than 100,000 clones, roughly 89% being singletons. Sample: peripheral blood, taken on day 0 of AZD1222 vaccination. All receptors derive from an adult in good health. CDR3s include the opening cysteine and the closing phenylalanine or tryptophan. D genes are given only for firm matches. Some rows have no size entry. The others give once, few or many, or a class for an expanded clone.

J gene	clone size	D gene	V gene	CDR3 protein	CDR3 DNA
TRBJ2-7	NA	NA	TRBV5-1	CASSLYPRGRATYEQYF	TGCGCCAGCAGCTTATACCCCCGGGGCAGGGCAACCTACGAGCAGTACTTC
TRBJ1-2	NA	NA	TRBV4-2	CASSQVQAGPFGYGYTF	TGTGCCAGCAGCCAAGTTCAGGCAGGGCCGTTTGGCTATGGCTACACCTTC
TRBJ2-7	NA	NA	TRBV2	CASSERYPYEQYF	TGTGCCAGCAGTGAACGGTATCCCTACGAGCAGTACTTC
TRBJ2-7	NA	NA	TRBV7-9	CASSLAAGGLFEQYF	TGTGCCAGCAGCTTAGCGGCTGGCGGCCTTTTCGAGCAGTACTTC
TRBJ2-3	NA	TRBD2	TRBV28	CASSSPQGLAKRDTQYF	TGTGCCAGCAGTTCTCCCCAAGGACTAGCGAAAAGGGATACGCAGTATTTT
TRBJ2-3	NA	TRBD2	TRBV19	CASSKGLESTDTQYF	TGTGCCAGTAGTAAAGGACTAGAGAGCACAGATACGCAGTATTTT
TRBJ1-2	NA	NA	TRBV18	CASSPAVNRRYGYTF	TGTGCCAGCTCACCAGCTGTTAACAGGCGGTATGGCTACACCTTC
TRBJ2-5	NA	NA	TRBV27	CASSLTGLSTQYF	TGTGCCAGCAGTTTGACAGGTCTTTCGACCCAGTACTTC
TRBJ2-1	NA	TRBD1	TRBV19	CASSAEDRVSDEQFF	TGTGCCAGTAGCGCTGAGGACAGGGTATCCGATGAGCAGTTCTTC
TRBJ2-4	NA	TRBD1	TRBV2	CASRERRGNHVKNIQYF	TGTGCCAGCAGGGAACGCAGGGGGAACCATGTCAAAAACATTCAGTACTTC
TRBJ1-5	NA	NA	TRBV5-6	CASSPGTNQPQHF	TGTGCCAGCAGCCCCGGGACTAATCAGCCCCAGCATTTT
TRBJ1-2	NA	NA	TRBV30	CAWSGIQGGGGYTF	TGTGCCTGGAGTGGTATACAGGGAGGAGGCGGCTACACCTTC
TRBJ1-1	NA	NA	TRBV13	CASSIDRRGSDTEAFF	TGTGCCAGCAGCATAGACAGGAGGGGGTCGGACACTGAAGCTTTCTTT
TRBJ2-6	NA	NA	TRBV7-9	CASSLREPSSGANVLTF	TGTGCCAGCAGCTTAAGGGAACCAAGCTCTGGGGCCAACGTCCTGACTTTC
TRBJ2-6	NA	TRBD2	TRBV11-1	CASSLAPGRAGANVLTF	TGTGCCAGCAGCTTAGCGCCAGGGAGGGCTGGGGCCAACGTCCTGACTTTC
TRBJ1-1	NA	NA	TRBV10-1	CASSVGTNTEAFF	TGCGCCAGCAGTGTCGGTACTAACACTGAAGCTTTCTTT
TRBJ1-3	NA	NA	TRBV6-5	CASSYSPGSGNTIYF	TGTGCCAGCAGTTACTCCCCGGGTTCTGGAAACACCATATATTTT
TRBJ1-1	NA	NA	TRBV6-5	CASLDLPPAFF	TGTGCCAGCTTGGACCTCCCCCCAGCTTTCTTT
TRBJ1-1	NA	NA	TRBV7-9	CASSAQSGTTEAFF	TGTGCCAGCAGCGCTCAGTCAGGGACCACTGAAGCTTTCTTT
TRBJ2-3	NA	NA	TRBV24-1	CATSEAGPGTDTQYF	TGTGCCACCAGTGAGGCCGGGCCTGGAACAGATACGCAGTATTTT
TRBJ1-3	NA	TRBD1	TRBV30	CATSTGTSGNTIYF	TGTGCAACCTCGACAGGGACCTCTGGAAACACCATATATTTT
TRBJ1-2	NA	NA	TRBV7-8	CASRLDTPMQNYGYTF	TGTGCCAGCAGATTGGACACCCCTATGCAGAACTATGGCTACACCTTC
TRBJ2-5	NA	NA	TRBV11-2	CASRNQETQYF	TGTGCCAGCAGAAACCAAGAGACCCAGTACTTC
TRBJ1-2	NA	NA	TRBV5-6	CASSLVATARNYGYTF	TGTGCCAGCAGCTTGGTGGCTACGGCTAGAAACTATGGCTACACCTTC
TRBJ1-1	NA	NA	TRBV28	CASSFPGTLNTEAFF	TGTGCCAGCAGTTTCCCCGGGACATTAAACACTGAAGCTTTCTTT
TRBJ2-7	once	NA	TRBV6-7	CASSQHRGWYEQYF	TGTGCCAGCAGTCAGCATAGGGGTTGGTACGAGCAGTACTTC
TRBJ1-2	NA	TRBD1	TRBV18	CASSLKRQGDGYTF	TGTGCCAGCTCACTAAAAAGGCAGGGGGACGGCTACACCTTC
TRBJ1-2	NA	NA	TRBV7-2	CASSLDPGMYGYTF	TGTGCCAGCAGCTTAGACCCGGGGATGTATGGCTACACCTTC
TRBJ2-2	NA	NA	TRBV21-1	CASRLQDGSNTGELFF	TGTGCCAGCAGGCTGCAGGACGGTTCGAACACCGGGGAGCTGTTTTTT